The T cell receptor (beta chain) described here comes from a study of response to subunit inactivated influenza vaccine. General observations from the study: There was a suggestion from the authors that each seasonal influenza vaccination recruits few new T cells.

This clonotype has just a few counts. Its antigen is unidentified. TCRdb reprocessed the RT-PCR reads via MiXCR and lists one record per CDR3 protein. Of 400,000 to 550,000 distinct CDR3 sequences listed, roughly 25% are singletons. CDR3 length: 12 residues. Germline V gene sequence: CDR1 SGHDT, CDR2 YYEEEE. V was clipped by 4 bases and J by 6 bases, with 10 bases between them. This TCR came from a man between 45 and 60 years old who received an inactivated influenza vaccine. The sequenced sample was CD4+ T cells sorted from PBMCs, obtained more than 4 days after vaccination. This rearrangement joins TRBV5-6 to TRBJ2-5; D may be TRBD2 (6 bases). CDR3 coding DNA: TGTGCCAGCAGCGGCGGAGGGAAGACCCAGTACTTC. Translating it yields CASSGGGKTQYF.